The clone carrying this T cell receptor beta chain was counted a few times. What it binds is not known. From 5'RACE with constant-segment primers came TCR alpha and TCR beta cDNA libraries that carried sample barcodes and UMIs. TCRdb used MiXCR to reprocess the 5' RACE reads, holding one entry per CDR3 protein. Among roughly 150,000 distinct CDR3 sequences listed, approximately 13% were seen once. This sample was included in a study of T-cell memory formation after mild COVID-19. Study information: TCR clustering was largely donor specific.

Study-wide results and caveats: The finding that pre-infection memory included some responding clones suggested that cross-reactive memory joined. A second wave expanding day 15 to 37 was CD4+-biased; contracting clones were balanced.

Trimming pared 0 bases from V and 0 bases from J, leaving 9 bases between. There are 15 residues in the CDR3. Germline-derived CDR1 and CDR2 are SGHRS and YFSETQ. This chain links TRBV5-1 with TRBJ1-1; no definite D call. This clonotype was obtained from a man aged 18 to 30 who had mild COVID-19 (a few samples of this study predate the infection). Cell type and time point are not known. The sample was PBMCs or a T cell subset sorted from them (not recorded which). The CDR3 coding sequence is TGCGCCAGCAGCTTGGATTTTACAGTGAACACTGAAGCTTTCTTT. It codes for CASSLDFTVNTEAFF.